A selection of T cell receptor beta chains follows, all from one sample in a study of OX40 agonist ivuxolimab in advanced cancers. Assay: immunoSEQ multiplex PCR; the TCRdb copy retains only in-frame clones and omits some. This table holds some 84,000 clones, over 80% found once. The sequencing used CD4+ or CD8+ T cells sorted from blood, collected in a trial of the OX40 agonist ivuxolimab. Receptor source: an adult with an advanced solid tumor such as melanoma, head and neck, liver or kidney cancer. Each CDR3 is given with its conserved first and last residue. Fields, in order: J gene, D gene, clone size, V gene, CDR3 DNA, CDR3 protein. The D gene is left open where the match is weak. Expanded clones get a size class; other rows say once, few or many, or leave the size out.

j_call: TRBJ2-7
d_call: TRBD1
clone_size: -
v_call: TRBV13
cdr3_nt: TGTGCCAGCAGTTCTTGGGACAGGGAAACTTCGGGGGTCCCCTACGAGCAGTACTTC
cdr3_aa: CASSSWDRETSGVPYEQYF

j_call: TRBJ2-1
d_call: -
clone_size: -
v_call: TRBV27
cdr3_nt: TGTGCCAGCCGGCGGGGTCTTGAGCAGTTCTTC
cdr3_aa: CASRRGLEQFF

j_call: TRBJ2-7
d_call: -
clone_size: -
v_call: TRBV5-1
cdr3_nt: TGCGCCAGCAGCTTCGGCCCCGTCACAGGGTATTCCTACGAGCAGTACTTC
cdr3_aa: CASSFGPVTGYSYEQYF

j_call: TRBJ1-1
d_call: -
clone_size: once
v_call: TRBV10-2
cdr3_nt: TGCGCCAGCACGATAGGACCAAAACAATGGCCTGAAGCTTTCTTT
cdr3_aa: CASTIGPKQWPEAFF

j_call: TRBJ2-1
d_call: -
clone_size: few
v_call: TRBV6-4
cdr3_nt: TGTGCCAGCAGTGACAGGGGTACCGATGAGCAGTTCTTC
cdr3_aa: CASSDRGTDEQFF

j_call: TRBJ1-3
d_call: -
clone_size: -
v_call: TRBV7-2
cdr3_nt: TGTGCCAGCAGCCCAAGCGTCGTGCACTCTGGAAACACCATATATTTT
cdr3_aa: CASSPSVVHSGNTIYF

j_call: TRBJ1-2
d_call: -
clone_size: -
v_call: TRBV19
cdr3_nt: TGTGCCAGTAGTACGGTCAGCACTGTTGACTATGGCTACACCTTC
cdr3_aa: CASSTVSTVDYGYTF

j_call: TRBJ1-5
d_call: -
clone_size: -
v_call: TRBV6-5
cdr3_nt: TGTGCCAGCAGTTACTTCGGGGGAAGCAATCAGCCCCAGCATTTT
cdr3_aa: CASSYFGGSNQPQHF

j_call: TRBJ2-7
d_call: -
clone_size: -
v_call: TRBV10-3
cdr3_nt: TGTGCCAGCGGGACAGTCTCCTACGAGCAGTACTTC
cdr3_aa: CASGTVSYEQYF

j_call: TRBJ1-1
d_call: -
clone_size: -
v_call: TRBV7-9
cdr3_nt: TGTGCCAGCAGCCCCCCGGATGCGGGCATGAACACTGAAGCTTTCTTT
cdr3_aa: CASSPPDAGMNTEAFF

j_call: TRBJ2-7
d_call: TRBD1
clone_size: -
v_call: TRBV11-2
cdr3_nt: TGTGCCAGCAGCTTAGAAGGGGACAGGGTCTACGAGCAGTACTTC
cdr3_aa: CASSLEGDRVYEQYF

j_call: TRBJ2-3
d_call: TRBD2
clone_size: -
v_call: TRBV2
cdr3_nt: TGTGCCAGCAGAGGGCTAGCGGGGGGGTTCACAGATACGCAGTATTTT
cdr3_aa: CASRGLAGGFTDTQYF

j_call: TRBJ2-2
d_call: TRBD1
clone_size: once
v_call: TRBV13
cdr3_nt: TGTGCCAGCAGCCCCCTGGGGACAGGGGGCACCGGGGAGCTGTTTTTT
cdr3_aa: CASSPLGTGGTGELFF

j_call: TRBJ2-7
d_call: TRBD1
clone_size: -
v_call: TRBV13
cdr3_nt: TGTGCCAGCAGCTTCCCGGGGACAGGGAGTAAAGAGCAGTACTTC
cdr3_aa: CASSFPGTGSKEQYF

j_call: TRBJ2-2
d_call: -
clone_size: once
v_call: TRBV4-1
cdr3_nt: TGCGCCAGCAGCCCACCGAACACCGGGGAGCTGTTTTTT
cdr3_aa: CASSPPNTGELFF

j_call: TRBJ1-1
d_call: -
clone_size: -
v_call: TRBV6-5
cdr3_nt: TGTGCCAGCAGTTATTTCGTGGGAGAAGCTTTCTTT
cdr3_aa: CASSYFVGEAFF

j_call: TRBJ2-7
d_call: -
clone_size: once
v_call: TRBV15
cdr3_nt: TGTGCCACCAGCAGTTGGGACACTCTCTACGAGCAGTACTTC
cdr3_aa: CATSSWDTLYEQYF

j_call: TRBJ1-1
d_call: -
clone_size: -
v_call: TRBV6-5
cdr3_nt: TGTGCCAGCAGTTACTCGCCGGGGAACACTGAAGCTTTCTTT
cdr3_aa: CASSYSPGNTEAFF

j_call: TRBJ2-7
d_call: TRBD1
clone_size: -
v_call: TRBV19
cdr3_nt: TGTGCCAGTAGTACGGGACAGGGGGCCGAGCAGTACTTC
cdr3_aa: CASSTGQGAEQYF

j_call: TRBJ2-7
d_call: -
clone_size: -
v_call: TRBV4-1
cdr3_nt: TGCGCCAGCAGCCAAGAACGCCAGGGGTCCTACGAGCAGTACTTC
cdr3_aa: CASSQERQGSYEQYF

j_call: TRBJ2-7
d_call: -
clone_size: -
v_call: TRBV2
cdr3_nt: TGTGCCAGCAGTGACCCCCGGGGATCCTACGAGCAGTACTTC
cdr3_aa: CASSDPRGSYEQYF

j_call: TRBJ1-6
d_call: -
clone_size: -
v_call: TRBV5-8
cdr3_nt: TGTGCCAGCAGCTTGAGGGGGAGCTCCTATAATTCACCCCTCCACTTT
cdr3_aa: CASSLRGSSYNSPLHF

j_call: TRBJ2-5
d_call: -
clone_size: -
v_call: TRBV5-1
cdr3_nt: TGCGCCAGCAGATTTACAGGGTTGGAAGAGACCCAGTACTTC
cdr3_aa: CASRFTGLEETQYF

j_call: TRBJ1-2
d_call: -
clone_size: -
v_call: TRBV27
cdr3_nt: TGTGCCAGCAGTGCCAAGGGGTTGGGCTATGGCTACACCTTC
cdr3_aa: CASSAKGLGYGYTF

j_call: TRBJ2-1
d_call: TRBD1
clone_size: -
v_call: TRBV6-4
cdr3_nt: TGTGCCAGCAGTGAAACCGGGACAGGGTTATGGAATGAGCAGTTCTTC
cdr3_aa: CASSETGTGLWNEQFF

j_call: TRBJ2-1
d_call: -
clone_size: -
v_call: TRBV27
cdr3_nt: TGTGCCAGCATAGGGCTAGGAGATGAGCAGTTCTTC
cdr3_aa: CASIGLGDEQFF

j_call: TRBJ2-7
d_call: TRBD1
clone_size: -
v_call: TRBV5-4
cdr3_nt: TGTGCCAGCAGCACCGACAGGGCCTACGAGCAGTACTTC
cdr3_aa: CASSTDRAYEQYF

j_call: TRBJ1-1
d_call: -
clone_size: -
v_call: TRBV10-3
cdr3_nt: TGTGCCATCACCTCGACAGGGAACACTGAAGCTTTCTTT
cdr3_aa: CAITSTGNTEAFF

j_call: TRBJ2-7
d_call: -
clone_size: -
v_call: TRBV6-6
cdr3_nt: TGTGCCAGCAGTTATTCGCAAGACAGCCCCTACGAGCAGTACTTC
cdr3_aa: CASSYSQDSPYEQYF

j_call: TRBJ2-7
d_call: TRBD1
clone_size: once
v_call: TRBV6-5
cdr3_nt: TGTGCCAGCAGTTACGGGCAGGGGGCCTACGAGCAGTACTTC
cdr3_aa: CASSYGQGAYEQYF

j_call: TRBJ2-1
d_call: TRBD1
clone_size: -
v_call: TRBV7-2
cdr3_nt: TGTGCCAGCAGCTTAGAGGCCGGGACAGCCTCCTACAATGAGCAGTTCTTC
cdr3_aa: CASSLEAGTASYNEQFF

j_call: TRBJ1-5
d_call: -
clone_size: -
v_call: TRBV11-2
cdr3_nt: TGTGCCAGCAGCTCACCCGGCAATCAGCCCCAGCATTTT
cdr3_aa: CASSSPGNQPQHF